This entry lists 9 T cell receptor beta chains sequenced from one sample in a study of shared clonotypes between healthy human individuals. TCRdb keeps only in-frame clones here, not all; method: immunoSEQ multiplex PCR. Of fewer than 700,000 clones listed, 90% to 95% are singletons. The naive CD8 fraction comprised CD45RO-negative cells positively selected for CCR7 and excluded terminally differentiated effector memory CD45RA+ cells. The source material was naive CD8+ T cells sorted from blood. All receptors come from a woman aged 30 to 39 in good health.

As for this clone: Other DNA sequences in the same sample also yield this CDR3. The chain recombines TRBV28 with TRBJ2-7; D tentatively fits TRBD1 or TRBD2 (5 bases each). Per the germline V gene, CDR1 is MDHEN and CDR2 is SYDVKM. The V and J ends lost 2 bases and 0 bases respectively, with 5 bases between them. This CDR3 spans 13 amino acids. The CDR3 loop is CASSLGGSYEQYF. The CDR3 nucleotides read TGTGCCAGCAGTTTAGGGGGCTCCTACGAGCAGTACTTC.

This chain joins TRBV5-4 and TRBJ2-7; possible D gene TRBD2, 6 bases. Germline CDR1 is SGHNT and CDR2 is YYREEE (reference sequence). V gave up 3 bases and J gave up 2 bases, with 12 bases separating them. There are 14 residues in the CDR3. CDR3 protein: CASSSTGGPYEQYF. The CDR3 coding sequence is TGTGCCAGCAGCTCTACCGGGGGTCCCTACGAGCAGTACTTC.

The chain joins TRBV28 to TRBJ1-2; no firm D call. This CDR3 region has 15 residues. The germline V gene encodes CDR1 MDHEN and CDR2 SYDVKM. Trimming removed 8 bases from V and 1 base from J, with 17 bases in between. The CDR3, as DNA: TGTGCCAGCCTTCTAGCCCACACCCATAACTATGGCTACACCTTC. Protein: CASLLAHTHNYGYTF.

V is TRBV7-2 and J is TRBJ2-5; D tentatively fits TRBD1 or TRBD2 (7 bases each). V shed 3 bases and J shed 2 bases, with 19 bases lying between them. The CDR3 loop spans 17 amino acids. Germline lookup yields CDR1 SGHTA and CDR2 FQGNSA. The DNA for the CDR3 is TGTGCCAGCAGCTTGTGGGACTACAGGGGATCTCAAGAGACCCAGTACTTC. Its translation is CASSLWDYRGSQETQYF.

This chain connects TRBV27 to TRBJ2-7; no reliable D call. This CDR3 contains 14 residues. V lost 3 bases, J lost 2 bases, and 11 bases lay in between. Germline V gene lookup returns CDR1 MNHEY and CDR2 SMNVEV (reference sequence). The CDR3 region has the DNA TGTGCCAGCAGTTTTCGTTGGGGTCCCTACGAGCAGTACTTC. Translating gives CASSFRWGPYEQYF.

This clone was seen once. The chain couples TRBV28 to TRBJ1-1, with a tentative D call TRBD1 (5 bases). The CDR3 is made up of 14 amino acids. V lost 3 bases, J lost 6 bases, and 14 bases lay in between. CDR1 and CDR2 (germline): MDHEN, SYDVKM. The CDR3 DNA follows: TGTGCCAGCAGTTTTCCGGGGACGGATTCTGAAGCTTTCTTT. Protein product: CASSFPGTDSEAFF.

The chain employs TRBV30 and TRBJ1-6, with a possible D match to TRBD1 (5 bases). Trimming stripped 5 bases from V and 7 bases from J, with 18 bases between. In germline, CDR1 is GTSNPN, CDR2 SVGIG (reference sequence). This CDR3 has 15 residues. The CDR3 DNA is TGTGCCTGGGACGCCTGGGGGGGAAACAATTCACCCCTCCACTTT. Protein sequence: CAWDAWGGNNSPLHF.

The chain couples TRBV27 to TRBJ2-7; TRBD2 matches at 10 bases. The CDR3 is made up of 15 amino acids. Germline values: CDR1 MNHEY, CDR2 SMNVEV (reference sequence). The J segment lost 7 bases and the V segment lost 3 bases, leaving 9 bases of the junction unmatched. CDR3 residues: CASSFEPSGRGEQYF. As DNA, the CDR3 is TGTGCCAGCAGTTTTGAGCCTAGCGGGAGAGGTGAGCAGTACTTC.

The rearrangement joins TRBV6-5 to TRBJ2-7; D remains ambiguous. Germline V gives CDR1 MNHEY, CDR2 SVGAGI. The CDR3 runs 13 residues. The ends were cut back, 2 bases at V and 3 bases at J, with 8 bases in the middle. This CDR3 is CASSYGQSYEQYF. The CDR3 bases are TGTGCCAGCAGTTACGGGCAGAGCTACGAGCAGTACTTC.